Shown below are 30 T cell receptor beta chains from a single sample sequenced in a study of graft-versus-host responses after intestinal transplantation. Clones were sequenced by immunoSEQ multiplex PCR, and TCRdb holds only the in-frame ones, with some missing. The sample yields around 20,000 clones, 85% to 95% seen once. Sequenced here: PBMCs, sampled approximately 260 days after intestinal transplant. The receptors originated from a human patient who received an intestinal transplant, so some T cells may come from the graft donor.

This rearrangement joins TRBV19 to TRBJ2-1; weak D call: TRBD1 (5 bases). The CDR3 is 13 amino acids. CDR1 is LNHDA, CDR2 SQIVND, per germline (reference sequence). Trimming cost V 7 bases and J 7 bases, with 14 bases left between them. The CDR3 bases are TGTGCCAGTACCCTAGGGGCGGCAAATGAGCAGTTCTTC. Its protein is CASTLGAANEQFF. The full variable domain, with the rest looked up from reference TRBV19 and TRBJ2-1, is DGGITQSPKYLFRKEGQNVTLSCEQNLNHDAMYWYRQDPGQGLRLIYYSQIVNDFQKGDIAEGYSVSREKKESFPLTVTSAQKNPTAFYLCASTLGAANEQFFGPGTRLTVL.

This clone occurred once. The V call is TRBV4-2, the J call TRBJ2-5; TRBD2 matches at 9 bases. CDR3 length: 15 residues. The germline gives CDR1 LGHNA, CDR2 YNFKEQ. Losses at the gene ends were 4 bases for V and 5 bases for J; bases not matched to a gene: 8. The CDR3 spells CASSRAAGGGETQYF. The CDR3 region has the DNA TGTGCCAGCAGCCGGGCAGCGGGAGGTGGGGAGACCCAGTACTTC.

The rearrangement links TRBV4-1 to TRBJ2-1, with D tentatively TRBD1 (5 bases). CDR3 length equals 18 residues. V dropped 1 base and J dropped 5 bases, with 21 bases sitting between them. Germline CDR1 MGHRA, CDR2 YSYEKL. Here the CDR3 DNA reads TGCGCCAGCAGCCAAGTCCTCGACAGTGCAAGGCTCAACAATGAGCAGTTCTTC. Translating gives CASSQVLDSARLNNEQFF.

The sample holds one count of this clone. This chain links TRBV21-1 with TRBJ2-1; the D call in the table, TRBD1, was not verified against the DNA. TRBV21-1 counts as a pseudogene. CDR3 length equals 12 residues. The CDR3 DNA reads TGTGCCAGCGGACAGCTCTACAATGAGCAGTTCTTC. This gives the protein CASGQLYNEQFF.

This chain joins TRBV30 and TRBJ1-2, with a possible D match to TRBD1 (6 bases). This CDR3 contains 13 residues. The V end was cut by 5 bases, the J end by 5 bases, with 15 bases between. The germline gives CDR1 GTSNPN, CDR2 SVGIG (reference sequence). The CDR3 loop reads CAWDRGGLYGYTF. As DNA, the CDR3 is TGTGCCTGGGACAGAGGGGGGCTATATGGCTACACCTTC. Drawing the rest from reference TRBV30 and TRBJ1-2, the complete variable domain is SQTIHQWPATLVQPVGSPLSLECTVEGTSNPNLYWYRQAAGRGLQLLFYSVGIGQISSEVPQNLSASRPQDRQFILSSKKLLLSDSGFYLCAWDRGGLYGYTFGSGTRLTVV.

The chain employs TRBV27 and TRBJ1-5; D unclear. The CDR3 is 16 amino acids. Germline-derived CDR1 and CDR2 are MNHEY and SMNVEV (reference sequence). V was pared by 3 bases and J by 0 bases, with 12 bases between. In DNA form, the CDR3 reads TGTGCCAGCAGTTTTTCCCAGACACCTAGCAATCAGCCCCAGCATTTT. This gives the protein CASSFSQTPSNQPQHF.

The chain has TRBV10-2 and TRBJ2-5; D remains unclear. Trimming cost V 6 bases and J 5 bases, with 10 bases left between them. Germline values: CDR1 WSHSY, CDR2 SAAADI. CDR3 length: 12 residues. The CDR3 nucleotides are TGCGCCAGCAGCCCAAGATGGGAGACCCAGTACTTC. Protein sequence: CASSPRWETQYF.

The chain couples TRBV25-1 to TRBJ2-1, with 8 bases lining up with TRBD1. Germline V lookup: CDR1 MGHDK, CDR2 SYGVNS. CDR3 length equals 16 residues. The V gene end was trimmed by 2 bases and the J gene end by 1 base; junction bases not matched to a gene: 4. CDR3 sequence (DNA): TGTGCCAGCAGTGAAATAACAGGGGGTTCCTACAATGAGCAGTTCTTC. Residues: CASSEITGGSYNEQFF.

The genes are TRBV7-9 and TRBJ2-7; 7 bases line up with TRBD1. Germline CDR1 and CDR2: SEHNR and FQNEAQ (reference sequence). V dropped 1 base and J dropped 3; count of bases not matched to a gene: 3. The CDR3 is 14 amino acids. The CDR3 region has the DNA TGTGCCAGCAGCTTAGGGACAGGATTCTACGAGCAGTACTTC. It yields the protein CASSLGTGFYEQYF. The full variable domain, with the rest looked up from reference TRBV7-9 and TRBJ2-7, is DTGVSQNPRHKITKRGQNVTFRCDPISEHNRLYWYRQTLGQGPEFLTYFQNEAQLEKSRLLSDRFSAERPKGSFSTLEIQRTEQGDSAMYLCASSLGTGFYEQYFGPGTRLTVT.

The J gene is TRBJ2-7, the V gene TRBV27; a possible D gene is TRBD1 (6 bases). The V end was cut by 0 bases, the J end by 3 bases, with 12 bases between. The CDR3 loop spans 15 amino acids. Per germline, CDR1 MNHEY and CDR2 SMNVEV (reference sequence). CDR3 region: CASSLSSRGDYEQYF. The CDR3, as DNA: TGTGCCAGCAGTTTATCCTCCAGGGGAGACTACGAGCAGTACTTC.

J is TRBJ2-1 and V is TRBV7-9; perhaps TRBD2 as D (6 bases). CDR3 length: 15 residues. V shed 1 base and J shed 7 bases, with 14 bases lying between them. Germline CDR1 SEHNR, CDR2 FQNEAQ (reference sequence). The DNA for the CDR3 is TGTGCCAGCAGCTTAGTAGGACTACCCCAGAATGAGCAGTTCTTC. Its protein is CASSLVGLPQNEQFF.

The chain uses TRBV25-1 and TRBJ2-7; no clear D. The CDR3 length is 12 residues. V lost 6 bases and J 2 bases, leaving 8 bases between the germline ends. Germline values: CDR1 MGHDK, CDR2 SYGVNS. The CDR3 is CASSGPTYEQYF. The CDR3 nucleotides are TGTGCCAGCAGCGGACCAACCTACGAGCAGTACTTC.

The V call is TRBV6-5, the J call TRBJ1-2; 7 nucleotides match TRBD1. The CDR3 has 15 residues. Looked up from germline, CDR1 is MNHEY and CDR2 is SVGAGI. J lost 4 bases, V lost 2 bases, and 7 bases had no gene match. The CDR3: CASSYGGDSLYGYTF. In DNA, the CDR3 is TGTGCCAGCAGTTACGGGGGGGACAGCCTCTATGGCTACACCTTC.

V gene TRBV6-4 combines with J gene TRBJ2-2; D is perhaps TRBD1 (5 bases). Deletions cut 2 bases from V and 6 bases from J, with 16 bases between. The CDR3 length is 16 residues. The germline gives CDR1 MRHNA, CDR2 SNTAGT. Here the CDR3 reads CASSDMKAGWPGELFF. CDR3 DNA sequence: TGTGCCAGCAGTGACATGAAAGCAGGGTGGCCCGGGGAGCTGTTTTTT.

The genes are TRBV30 and TRBJ1-2; D is uncertain. From germline, CDR1 is GTSNPN and CDR2 SVGIG (reference sequence). The V end was cut by 3 bases, the J end by 2 bases, with 10 bases between. The CDR3 loop spans 13 amino acids. The DNA for the CDR3 is TGTGCCTGGAGGCCCCGAGGGAACTATGGCTACACCTTC. Protein sequence: CAWRPRGNYGYTF.

V and J are TRBV6-5 and TRBJ1-2; D uncertain. V was shortened by 0 bases and J by 8 bases, with 13 bases between the two germline ends. The CDR3 has 14 amino acids. The germline V gene has CDR1 MNHEY and CDR2 SVGAGI. Here the CDR3 DNA reads TGTGCCAGCAGTTACTCGAGGGTAGCTTTCGGCTACACCTTC. It translates to CASSYSRVAFGYTF.

The chain is built from TRBV7-9 and TRBJ2-5, with 12 bases identical to TRBD2. The V gene end was trimmed by 3 bases and the J gene end by 4 bases; junction bases not matched to a gene: 6. This CDR3 is built from 16 residues. Looked up from germline, CDR1 is SEHNR and CDR2 is FQNEAQ (reference sequence). CDR3: CASSFRLAGEGETQYF. The CDR3 nucleotides read TGTGCCAGCAGCTTCCGACTAGCGGGAGAGGGAGAGACCCAGTACTTC.

The J gene is TRBJ1-2, the V gene TRBV19, with D maybe TRBD1 (5 bases). The CDR3 runs 14 residues. Trimming took 5 bases from V and 4 from J, leaving 14 bases between them. CDR1 is LNHDA, CDR2 SQIVND, per germline (reference sequence). DNA of the CDR3: TGTGCCAGTAGTGATCCGGGACGGGGCTATGGCTACACCTTC. This codes for CASSDPGRGYGYTF.

The chain has TRBV2 and TRBJ2-7, with D possibly being TRBD1 (5 bases). The CDR3 length is 14 residues. Germline CDR1 reads SNHLY; CDR2 reads FYNNEI. V dropped 3 bases and J dropped 3 bases, with 12 bases sitting between them. CDR3 nucleotides: TGTGCCAGCAGTGACTCTGGGGCAGACTACGAGCAGTACTTC. The encoded protein is CASSDSGADYEQYF.

The chain carries TRBV28 and TRBJ1-5, with a tentative D call TRBD1 (5 bases). The CDR3 contains 16 residues. V gave up 4 bases and J gave up 5 bases, with 18 bases separating them. Germline V gene data show CDR1 as MDHEN and CDR2 as SYDVKM. In DNA, the CDR3 is TGTGCCAGCAGTTACGGGACCGAAATTACTGATCAGCCCCAGCATTTT. Protein: CASSYGTEITDQPQHF.

The chain joins TRBV7-8 to TRBJ1-2, with D perhaps matching TRBD1 (5 bases). CDR1 and CDR2 from the germline V gene are SGHVS and FQNEAQ. CDR3 length: 19 residues. Trimming cost V 1 base and J 8 bases, with 29 bases left between them. The chain's CDR3 is CASSLVEWQSQGGFRGYTF. Written as DNA, the CDR3 is TGTGCCAGCAGCTTAGTAGAATGGCAGTCGCAGGGAGGTTTTCGCGGCTACACCTTC.

The chain uses TRBV28 and TRBJ1-1; weak D call: TRBD1 (5 bases). V shed 8 bases and J shed 2 bases, with 12 bases lying between them. This CDR3 comprises 13 residues. Per the germline V gene, CDR1 is MDHEN and CDR2 is SYDVKM. The CDR3 here is CASGWGSNTEAFF. The CDR3 bases are TGTGCCAGCGGGTGGGGCAGCAACACTGAAGCTTTCTTT.

The chain is built from TRBV4-1 and TRBJ2-1, with D possibly matching TRBD1 (6 bases). V was shortened by 1 base and J by 9 bases, with 19 bases between the two germline ends. The CDR3 totals 16 residues. Germline-derived CDR1 and CDR2 are MGHRA and YSYEKL. The CDR3 region has the DNA TGCGCCAGCAGCCAAGGATCCGGACTTCAAGGGGGTGAGCAGTTCTTC. Translated: CASSQGSGLQGGEQFF.

This clone was seen a handful of times. The J gene is TRBJ1-5, the V gene TRBV6-1; D perhaps matches TRBD1 (5 bases). The CDR3 spans 13 residues. V was trimmed by 6 bases and J by 7 bases, leaving 13 bases between them. The V gene's germline CDR1 is MNHNS and CDR2 SASEGT. In DNA, the CDR3 is TGTGCCAGCAGGCAGGGTCCGGGGCAGCCCCAGCATTTT. It is translated as CASRQGPGQPQHF.

V is TRBV6-5 and J is TRBJ1-5; possible D gene TRBD1, 6 bases. Trimming pared 6 bases from V and 9 bases from J, leaving 15 bases between. CDR1 MNHEY and CDR2 SVGAGI come from the germline V gene. The CDR3 length is 13 residues. CDR3 DNA sequence: TGTGCCAGCAGCGTTGAACAGGGATGGCCCCAGCATTTT. Translated: CASSVEQGWPQHF.

In nucleotides, the CDR3 is TGTGCCAGCAGCTTACTCCCTCAACAGGGTCGGGACGAGCAGTACTTC. Translation: CASSLLPQQGRDEQYF. This chain connects TRBV7-9 to TRBJ2-7, with a weak D call TRBD1 (6 bases). The CDR3 runs 16 residues. V was shortened by 2 bases and J by 5 bases, with 19 bases between the two germline ends. Germline V CDR1 and CDR2: SEHNR, FQNEAQ (reference sequence).

CDR3 DNA sequence: TGTGCCATTCGGCGGGGTCCTAGCACAGATACGCAGTATTTT. Protein product: CAIRRGPSTDTQYF. The chain combines TRBV9 with TRBJ2-3; D perhaps matches TRBD2 (6 bases). V gave up 9 bases and J gave up 0 bases, with 14 bases separating them. This CDR3 region has 14 residues. Germline CDR1 and CDR2: SGDLS and YYNGEE.

This clone was seen only once. This chain uses TRBV23-1 with TRBJ1-5, with TRBD1 matching 9 bases. TRBV23-1 is identified as an open reading frame with a role that is uncertain. The CDR3 sequence is 17 residues long. V dropped 0 bases and J dropped 0; count of bases not matched to a gene: 3. CDR3 in DNA: TGCGCCAGCAGTCAATCCGGGACAGGGCATAGCAATCAGCCCCAGCATTTT. Its translation is CASSQSGTGHSNQPQHF.

The chain is built from TRBV19 and TRBJ2-1; 7 bases agree with TRBD2. The germline gives CDR1 LNHDA, CDR2 SQIVND (reference sequence). The CDR3 runs 16 residues. V lost 6 bases, J lost 2 bases, and 10 bases stayed unmatched. In nucleotides, the CDR3 is TGTGCCAGTAGCCCTCCACCGGGACTAACCTACAATGAGCAGTTCTTC. Its protein is CASSPPPGLTYNEQFF.

V usage is TRBV11-2 and J usage is TRBJ2-7; 10 bases agree with TRBD2. Trimming cost V 5 bases and J 0 bases; bases outside gene matches: 7. From germline, CDR1 is SGHAT and CDR2 FQNNGV. This CDR3 is built from 16 residues. This CDR3 reads CASSPRTSGYSYEQYF. CDR3 sequence (DNA): TGTGCCAGCAGCCCTAGGACTAGCGGATACTCCTACGAGCAGTACTTC.